This T cell receptor beta chain was identified in a study of T cell responses to AZD1222 COVID-19 vaccine. Study findings and constraints: Among spike-specific TCRs, nearly half reportedly target unmutated variant regions.

Germline V gene sequence: CDR1 MDHEN, CDR2 SYDVKM. The length of the CDR3 is 12 residues. V lost 2 bases and J lost 5, with 6 bases in between. This clone came up once. Its specificity is unknown. The assay was immunoSEQ multiplex PCR, and TCRdb's table has in-frame clones only and misses some. The sample includes 80,000 to 90,000 clones, roughly 94% of them seen just once. The rearrangement joins TRBV28 to TRBJ1-2; D remains unclear. This clonotype was obtained from an adult in good health. Here the sequenced sample was peripheral blood, taken on day 0 of AZD1222 vaccination. CDR3 protein: CASSLGEYGYTF. DNA of the CDR3: TGTGCCAGCAGTTTAGGGGAGTATGGCTACACCTTC.